Sequencing of this TCR beta chain was carried out in a study of T cell responses to AZD1222 COVID-19 vaccine. Some clones are missing from TCRdb's copy, which holds only in-frame ones; the method was immunoSEQ multiplex PCR. This repertoire shows about 130,000 clones, over 75% found once; its top ten account for approximately 3%. The receptor was isolated from an adult in good health. The sample was peripheral blood, taken on day 0 of AZD1222 vaccination.

The chain's CDR3 is CASSPGLAGVKEQFF. The CDR3 DNA follows: TGCGCCAGCAGCCCGGGACTAGCGGGAGTCAAGGAGCAGTTCTTC. The V gene is TRBV4-3, the J gene TRBJ2-1; 14 nucleotides line up with TRBD2. The CDR3 extends over 15 amino acids. Germline loops: CDR1 LGHNA, CDR2 YSLEER. The V and J ends lost 4 bases and 10 bases, in that order; junction bases with no gene match: 6.